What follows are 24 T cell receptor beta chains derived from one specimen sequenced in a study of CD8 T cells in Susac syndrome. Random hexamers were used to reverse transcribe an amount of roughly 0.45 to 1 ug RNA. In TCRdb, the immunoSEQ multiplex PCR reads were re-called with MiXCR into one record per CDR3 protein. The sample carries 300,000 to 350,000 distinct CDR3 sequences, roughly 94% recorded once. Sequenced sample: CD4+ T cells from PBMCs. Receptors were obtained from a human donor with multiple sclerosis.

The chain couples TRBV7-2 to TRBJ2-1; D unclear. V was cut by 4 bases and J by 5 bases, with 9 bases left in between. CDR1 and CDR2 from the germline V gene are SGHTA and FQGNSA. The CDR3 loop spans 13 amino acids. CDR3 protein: CASSSRVNNEQFF. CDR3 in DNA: TGTGCCAGCAGCTCTCGGGTGAACAATGAGCAGTTCTTC.

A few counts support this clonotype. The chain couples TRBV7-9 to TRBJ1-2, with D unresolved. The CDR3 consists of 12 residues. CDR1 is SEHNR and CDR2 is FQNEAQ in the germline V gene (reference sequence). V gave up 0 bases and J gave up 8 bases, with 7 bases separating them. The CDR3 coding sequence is TGTGCCAGCAGCTTAGCGCATCAGGGCTACACCTTC. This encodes CASSLAHQGYTF.

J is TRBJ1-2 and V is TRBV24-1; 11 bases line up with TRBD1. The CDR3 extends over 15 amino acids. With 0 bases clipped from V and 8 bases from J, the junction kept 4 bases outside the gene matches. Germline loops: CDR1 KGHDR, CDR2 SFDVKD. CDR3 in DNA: TGTGCCACCAGTGATTTGGGGACAGGGGGAGAAGGCTACACCTTC. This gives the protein CATSDLGTGGEGYTF.

The CDR3 loop reads CASSLAIPELGYEQYF. DNA of the CDR3: TGCGCCAGCAGCTTGGCCATTCCGGAGTTAGGCTACGAGCAGTACTTC. This sequence joins TRBV5-1 and TRBJ2-7; D unclear. In germline, CDR1 is SGHRS, CDR2 YFSETQ. The CDR3 runs 16 residues. The V end was cut by 0 bases, the J end by 3 bases, with 16 bases between. Drawing the rest from reference TRBV5-1 and TRBJ2-7, the complete variable domain is KAGVTQTPRYLIKTRGQQVTLSCSPISGHRSVSWYQQTPGQGLQFLFEYFSETQRNKGNFPGRFSGRQFSNSRSEMNVSTLELGDSALYLCASSLAIPELGYEQYFGPGTRLTVT.

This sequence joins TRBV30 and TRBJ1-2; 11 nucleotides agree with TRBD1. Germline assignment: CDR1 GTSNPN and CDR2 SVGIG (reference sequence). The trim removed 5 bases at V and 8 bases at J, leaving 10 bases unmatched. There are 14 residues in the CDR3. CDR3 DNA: TGTGCCTGGGATTTTACGGGACAGGGGGAAGGCTACACCTTC. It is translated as CAWDFTGQGEGYTF.

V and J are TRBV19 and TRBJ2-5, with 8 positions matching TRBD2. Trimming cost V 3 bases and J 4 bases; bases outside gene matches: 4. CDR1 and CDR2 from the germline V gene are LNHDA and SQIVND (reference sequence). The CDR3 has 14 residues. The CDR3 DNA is TGTGCCAGTAGTATCTCCCTAGCGGGAGAGACCCAGTACTTC. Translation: CASSISLAGETQYF. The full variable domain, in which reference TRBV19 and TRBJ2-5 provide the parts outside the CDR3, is DGGITQSPKYLFRKEGQNVTLSCEQNLNHDAMYWYRQDPGQGLRLIYYSQIVNDFQKGDIAEGYSVSREKKESFPLTVTSAQKNPTAFYLCASSISLAGETQYFGPGTRLLVL.

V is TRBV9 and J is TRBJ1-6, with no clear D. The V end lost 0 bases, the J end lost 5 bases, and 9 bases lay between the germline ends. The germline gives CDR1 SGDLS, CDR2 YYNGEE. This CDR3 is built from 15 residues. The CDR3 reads CASSVGGYNNSPLHF. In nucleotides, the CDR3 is TGTGCCAGCAGCGTAGGGGGATATAATAATTCACCCCTCCACTTT.

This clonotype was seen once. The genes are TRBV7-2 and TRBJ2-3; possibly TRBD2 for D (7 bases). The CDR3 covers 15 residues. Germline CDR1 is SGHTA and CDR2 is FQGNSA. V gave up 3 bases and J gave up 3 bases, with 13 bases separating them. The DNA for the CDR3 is TGTGCCAGCAGCTTTAGGGGGGGTAGGACAGATACGCAGTATTTT. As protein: CASSFRGGRTDTQYF.

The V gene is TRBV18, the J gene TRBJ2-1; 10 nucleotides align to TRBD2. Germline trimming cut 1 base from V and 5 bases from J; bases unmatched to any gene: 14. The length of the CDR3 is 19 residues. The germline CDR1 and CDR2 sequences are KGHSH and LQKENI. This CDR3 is CASSPRFESGGAYNNEQFF. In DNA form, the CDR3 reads TGTGCCAGCTCACCACGATTTGAGAGCGGGGGGGCCTATAACAATGAGCAGTTCTTC.

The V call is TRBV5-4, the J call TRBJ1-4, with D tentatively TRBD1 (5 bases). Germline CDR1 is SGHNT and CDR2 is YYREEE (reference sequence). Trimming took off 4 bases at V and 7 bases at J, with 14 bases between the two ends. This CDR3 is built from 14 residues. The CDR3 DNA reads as TGTGCCAGCAGCCCAGCTCGGGGCAGTGAAAAACTGTTTTTT. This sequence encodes CASSPARGSEKLFF.

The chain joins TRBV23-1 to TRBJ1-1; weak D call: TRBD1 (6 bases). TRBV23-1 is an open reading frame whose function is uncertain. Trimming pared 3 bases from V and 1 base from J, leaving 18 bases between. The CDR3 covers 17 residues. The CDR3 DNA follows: TGCGCCAGCAGTCACCCGGACAGTCCCTCCGAGAACACTGAAGCTTTCTTT. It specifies CASSHPDSPSENTEAFF.

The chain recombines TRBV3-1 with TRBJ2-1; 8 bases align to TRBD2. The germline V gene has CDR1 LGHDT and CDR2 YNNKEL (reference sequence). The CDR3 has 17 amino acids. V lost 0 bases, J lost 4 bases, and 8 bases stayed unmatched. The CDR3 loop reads CASSQEKTSVTYNEQFF. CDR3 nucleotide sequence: TGTGCCAGCAGCCAAGAGAAGACTAGCGTGACATACAATGAGCAGTTCTTC.

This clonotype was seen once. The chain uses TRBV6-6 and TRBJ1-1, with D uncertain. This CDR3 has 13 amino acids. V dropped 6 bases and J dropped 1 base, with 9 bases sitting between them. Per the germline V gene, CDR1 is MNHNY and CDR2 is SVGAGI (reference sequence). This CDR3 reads CASRMTENTEAFF. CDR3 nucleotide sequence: TGTGCCAGCAGAATGACCGAGAACACTGAAGCTTTCTTT.

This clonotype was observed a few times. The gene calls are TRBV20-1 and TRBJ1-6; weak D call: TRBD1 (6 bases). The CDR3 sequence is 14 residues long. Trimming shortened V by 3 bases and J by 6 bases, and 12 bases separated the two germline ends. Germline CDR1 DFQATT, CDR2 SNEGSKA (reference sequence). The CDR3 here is CSASWGAGNSPLHF. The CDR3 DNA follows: TGCAGTGCTAGTTGGGGGGCTGGTAATTCACCCCTCCACTTT.

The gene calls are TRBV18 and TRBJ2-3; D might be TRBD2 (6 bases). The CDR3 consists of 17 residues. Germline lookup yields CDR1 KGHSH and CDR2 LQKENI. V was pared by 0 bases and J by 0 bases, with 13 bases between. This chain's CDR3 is CASSPPAERASTDTQYF. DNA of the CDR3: TGTGCCAGCTCACCACCGGCCGAGCGGGCCAGCACAGATACGCAGTATTTT.

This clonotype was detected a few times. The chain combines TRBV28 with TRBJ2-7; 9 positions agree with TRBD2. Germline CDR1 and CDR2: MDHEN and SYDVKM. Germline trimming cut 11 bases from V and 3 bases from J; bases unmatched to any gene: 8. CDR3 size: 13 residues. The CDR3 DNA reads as TGTGCCCTAAGGAGTAGCGGGAGCTACGAGCAGTACTTC. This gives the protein CALRSSGSYEQYF. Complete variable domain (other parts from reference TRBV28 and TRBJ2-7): DVKVTQSSRYLVKRTGEKVFLECVQDMDHENMFWYRQDPGLGLRLIYFSYDVKMKEKGDIPEGYSVSREKKERFSLILESASTNQTSMYLCALRSSGSYEQYFGPGTRLTVT.

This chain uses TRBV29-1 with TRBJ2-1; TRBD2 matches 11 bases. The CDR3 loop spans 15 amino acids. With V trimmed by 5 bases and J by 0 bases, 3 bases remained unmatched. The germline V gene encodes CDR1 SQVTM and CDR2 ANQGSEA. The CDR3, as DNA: TGCAGCGTTTCTAGCGGGAGGAGCTCCTACAATGAGCAGTTCTTC. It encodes CSVSSGRSSYNEQFF.

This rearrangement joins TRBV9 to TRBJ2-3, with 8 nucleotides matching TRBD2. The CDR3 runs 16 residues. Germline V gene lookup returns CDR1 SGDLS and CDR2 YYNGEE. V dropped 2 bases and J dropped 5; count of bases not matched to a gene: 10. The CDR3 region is CASSVRLGLAGDTQYF. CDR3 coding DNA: TGTGCCAGCAGCGTCCGTCTTGGGCTAGCGGGAGATACGCAGTATTTT.

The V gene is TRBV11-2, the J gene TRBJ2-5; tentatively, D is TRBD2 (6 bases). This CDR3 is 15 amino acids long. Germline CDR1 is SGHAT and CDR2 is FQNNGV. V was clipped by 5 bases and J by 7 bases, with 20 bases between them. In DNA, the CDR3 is TGTGCCAGCAGCCGCCGGGGGACCCAAGAGGGGACCCAGTACTTC. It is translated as CASSRRGTQEGTQYF. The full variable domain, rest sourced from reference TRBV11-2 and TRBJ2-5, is EAGVAQSPRYKIIEKRQSVAFWCNPISGHATLYWYQQILGQGPKLLIQFQNNGVVDDSQLPKDRFSAERLKGVDSTLKIQPAKLEDSAVYLCASSRRGTQEGTQYFGPGTRLLVL.

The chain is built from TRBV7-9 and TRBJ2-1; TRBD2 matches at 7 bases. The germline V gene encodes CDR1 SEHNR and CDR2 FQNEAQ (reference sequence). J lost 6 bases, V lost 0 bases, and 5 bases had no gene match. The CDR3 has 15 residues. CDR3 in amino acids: CASSLAGGSINEQFF. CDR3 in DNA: TGTGCCAGCAGCTTAGCTGGCGGGAGTATCAATGAGCAGTTCTTC. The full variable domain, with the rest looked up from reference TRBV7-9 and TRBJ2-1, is DTGVSQNPRHKITKRGQNVTFRCDPISEHNRLYWYRQTLGQGPEFLTYFQNEAQLEKSRLLSDRFSAERPKGSFSTLEIQRTEQGDSAMYLCASSLAGGSINEQFFGPGTRLTVL.

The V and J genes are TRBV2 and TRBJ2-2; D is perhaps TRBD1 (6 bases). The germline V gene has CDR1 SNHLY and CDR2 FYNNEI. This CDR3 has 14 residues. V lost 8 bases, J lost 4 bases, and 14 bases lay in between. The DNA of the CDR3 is TGTGCCAGCTCAGATCAGGGGATCACCGGGGAGCTGTTTTTT. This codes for CASSDQGITGELFF.

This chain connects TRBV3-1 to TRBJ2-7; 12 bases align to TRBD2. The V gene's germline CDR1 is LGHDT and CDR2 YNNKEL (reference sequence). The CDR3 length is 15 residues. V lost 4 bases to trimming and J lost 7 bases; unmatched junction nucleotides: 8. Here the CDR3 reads CASSPRTSGEAEQYF. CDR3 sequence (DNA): TGTGCCAGCAGCCCGAGGACTAGCGGGGAAGCTGAGCAGTACTTC.

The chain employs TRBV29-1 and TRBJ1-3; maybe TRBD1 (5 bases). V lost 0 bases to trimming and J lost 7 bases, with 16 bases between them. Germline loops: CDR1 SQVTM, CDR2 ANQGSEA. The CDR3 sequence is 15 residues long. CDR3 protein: CSVEESSGYGNTIYF. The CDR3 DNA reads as TGCAGCGTTGAAGAGAGCTCAGGGTATGGCAACACCATATATTTT. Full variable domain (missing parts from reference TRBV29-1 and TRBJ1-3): SAVISQKPSRDICQRGTSLTIQCQVDSQVTMMFWYRQQPGQSLTLIATANQGSEATYESGFVIDKFPISRPNLTFSTLTVSNMSPEDSSIYLCSVEESSGYGNTIYFGEGSWLTVV.

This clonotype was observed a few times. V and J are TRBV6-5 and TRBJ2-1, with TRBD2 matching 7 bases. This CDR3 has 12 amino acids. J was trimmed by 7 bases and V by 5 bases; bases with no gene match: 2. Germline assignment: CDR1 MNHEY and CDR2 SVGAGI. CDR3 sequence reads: CASSRTRNEQFF. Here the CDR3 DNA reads TGTGCCAGCAGTCGGACTAGGAATGAGCAGTTCTTC.